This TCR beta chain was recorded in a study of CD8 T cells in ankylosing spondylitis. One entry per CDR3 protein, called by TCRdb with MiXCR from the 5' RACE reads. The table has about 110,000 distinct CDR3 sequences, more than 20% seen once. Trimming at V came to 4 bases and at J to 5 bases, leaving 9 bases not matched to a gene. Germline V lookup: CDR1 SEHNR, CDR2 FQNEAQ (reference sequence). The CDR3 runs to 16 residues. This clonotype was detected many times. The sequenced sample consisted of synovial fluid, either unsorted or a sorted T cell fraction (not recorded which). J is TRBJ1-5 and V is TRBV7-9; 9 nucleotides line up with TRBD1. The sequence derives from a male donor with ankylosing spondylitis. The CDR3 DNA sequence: TGTGCCAGCAGCTCCTACAGGGGGCAAGGGGATCAGCCCCAGCATTTT. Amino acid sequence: CASSSYRGQGDQPQHF.